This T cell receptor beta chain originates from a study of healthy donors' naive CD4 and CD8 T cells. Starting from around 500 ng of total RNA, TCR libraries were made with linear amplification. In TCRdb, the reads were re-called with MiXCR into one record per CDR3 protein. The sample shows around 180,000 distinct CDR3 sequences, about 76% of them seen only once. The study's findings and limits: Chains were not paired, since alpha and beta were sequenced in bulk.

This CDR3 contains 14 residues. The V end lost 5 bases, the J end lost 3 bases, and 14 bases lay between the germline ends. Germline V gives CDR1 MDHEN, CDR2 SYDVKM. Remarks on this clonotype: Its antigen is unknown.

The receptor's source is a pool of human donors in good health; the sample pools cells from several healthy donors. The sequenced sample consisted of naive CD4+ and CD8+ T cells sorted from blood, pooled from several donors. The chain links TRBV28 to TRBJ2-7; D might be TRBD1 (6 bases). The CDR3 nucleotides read TGTGCCAGCAGTAACCGGGACAACCTCTACGAGCAGTACTTC. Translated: CASSNRDNLYEQYF.